This TCR beta chain stems from a study of early T cells in non-severe SARS-CoV-2 infection. General observations from the study: Clonotype matching in VDJdb favored anti-spike CD8 responses and did not capture private and CD4 specificities.

As part of library construction, unique molecular identifiers were attached to individual cDNA molecules. TCRdb reanalysed the 5' RACE reads using MiXCR and keeps one entry per CDR3 protein. Here the sample spans 65,000 to 70,000 distinct CDR3 sequences, approximately 10% being singletons. This clonotype was counted many times. Antigen unknown. From germline, CDR1 is SGHRS and CDR2 YFSETQ. V lost 1 base to trimming and J lost 2 bases; unmatched junction nucleotides: 3. The CDR3 has 15 residues. The sample consisted of whole blood. This sequence joins TRBV5-1 and TRBJ2-1, with 7 bases that match TRBD2. The sequence derives from an adult who was a healthcare worker with PCR-confirmed SARS-CoV-2 infection or an uninfected control (not recorded which). Here the CDR3 DNA reads TGCGCCAGCAGCTTGTCTAGCGGAGCCTACAATGAGCAGTTCTTC. Amino acids: CASSLSSGAYNEQFF.